The 2 T cell receptor beta chains reported below all come from one sample, sequenced in a study of cytomegalovirus exposure and HLA in healthy donors. TCRdb keeps only in-frame clones here, not all; method: immunoSEQ multiplex PCR. This sample has roughly 84,000 clones, with roughly 93% found just once. Specimen: PBMCs. All receptors derive from a man in his thirties or forties in good health and CMV-seronegative.

The V and J genes are TRBV7-6 and TRBJ2-1, with D possibly being TRBD1 (6 bases). The CDR3 totals 14 residues. Trimming left V 5 bases short and J 5 bases short, with 13 bases between. Germline CDR1 is SGHVS and CDR2 is FNYEAQ. The CDR3 sequence is CASSATGFNNEQFF. CDR3 nucleotide sequence: TGTGCCAGCAGCGCGACAGGTTTTAACAATGAGCAGTTCTTC.

This sequence joins TRBV30 and TRBJ1-5, with D possibly being TRBD1 (6 bases). The CDR3 is made up of 14 amino acids. Germline-derived CDR1 and CDR2 are GTSNPN and SVGIG (reference sequence). Deletions cut 3 bases from V and 2 bases from J, with 11 bases between. The CDR3 nucleotides read TGTGCCTGGAGCCGCCCAGGGGGCAATCAGCCCCAGCATTTT. It encodes CAWSRPGGNQPQHF.